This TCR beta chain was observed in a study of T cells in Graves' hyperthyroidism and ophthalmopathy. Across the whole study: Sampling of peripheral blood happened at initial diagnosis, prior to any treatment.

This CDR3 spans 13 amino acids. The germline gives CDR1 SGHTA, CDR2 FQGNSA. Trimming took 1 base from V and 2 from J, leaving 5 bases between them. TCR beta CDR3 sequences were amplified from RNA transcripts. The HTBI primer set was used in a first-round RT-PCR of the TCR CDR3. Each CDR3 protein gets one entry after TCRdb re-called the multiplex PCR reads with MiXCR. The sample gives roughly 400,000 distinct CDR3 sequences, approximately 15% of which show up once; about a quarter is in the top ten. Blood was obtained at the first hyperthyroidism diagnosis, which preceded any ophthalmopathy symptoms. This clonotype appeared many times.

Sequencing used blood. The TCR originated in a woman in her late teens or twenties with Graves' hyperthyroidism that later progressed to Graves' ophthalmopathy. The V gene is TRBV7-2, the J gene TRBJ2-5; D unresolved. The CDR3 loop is CASSLGRQETQYF. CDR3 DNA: TGTGCCAGCAGCTTAGGGAGACAAGAGACCCAGTACTTC.